These T cell receptor beta chains were read from a single sample in a study of Tregs in tolerant kidney transplant recipients. The method was immunoSEQ multiplex PCR; TCRdb's version includes in-frame clones alone and lacks a portion of them. The sample shows tens of thousands of clones, approximately 89% of them seen only once. The starting material was Tregs from blood, obtained before the transplant. The receptors shown here come from a human donor who received a combined kidney and bone marrow transplant. Both conserved end residues are part of each CDR3. The D gene is left open where the match is weak. Not every row has a clone size; where given, it reads once, few, many or a size class.

TRBV18,TRBJ2-2,few,NA,TGTGCCAGCTCACCAGCGCGTACCGGGGAGCTGTTTTTT,CASSPARTGELFF
TRBV5-1,TRBJ1-3,NA,NA,TGCGCCAGCAGCCCGACAGGAGATCCTGGAAACACCATATATTTT,CASSPTGDPGNTIYF
TRBV30,TRBJ1-5,NA,TRBD1,TGTGCCTGGAGTGTAGGACAGGTTAGAAATCAGCCCCAGCATTTT,CAWSVGQVRNQPQHF
TRBV7-2,TRBJ2-3,NA,NA,TGTGCCAGCAGCCGACCTTCTACAGATACGCAGTATTTT,CASSRPSTDTQYF
TRBV7-2,TRBJ1-2,NA,NA,TGTGCCAGCAGCTTAGCTGGACATGGCTACACCTTC,CASSLAGHGYTF
TRBV19,TRBJ2-7,NA,NA,TGTGCCAGTAGTATGCAACTCCGGGACGGGTTCTGGCAGCAGTACTTC,CASSMQLRDGFWQQYF
TRBV2,TRBJ1-2,NA,NA,TGTGCCAGCAGTGAACCCGGGAGGCCAACTGGCTACACCTTC,CASSEPGRPTGYTF
TRBV18,TRBJ2-1,NA,TRBD1,TGTGCCAGCTCACCTACAGGGGGCCCTGACAATGAGCAGTTCTTC,CASSPTGGPDNEQFF
TRBV6-5,TRBJ2-1,NA,NA,TGTGCCAGCAGTTTGGGACGTGAGCAGTTCTTC,CASSLGREQFF
TRBV6-1,TRBJ2-1,once,NA,TGTGCCAGCACCTGGTGGGGGAACCACAATGAGCAGTTCTTC,CASTWWGNHNEQFF
TRBV7-6,TRBJ2-7,NA,TRBD2,TGTGCCAGCAGCTCCACCCTAGCGGGTAGCTCCTACGAGCAGTACTTC,CASSSTLAGSSYEQYF
TRBV7-2,TRBJ1-5,NA,TRBD1,TGTGCCAGCAGCAAAGGGGGACAGGGCTGGGATCAGCCCCAGCATTTT,CASSKGGQGWDQPQHF
TRBV12-5,TRBJ2-3,NA,TRBD2,TGTGCTAGTGGTTTGGACACGGGACTAGCGGGAGGGACTACGCAGTATTTT,CASGLDTGLAGGTTQYF
TRBV11-2,TRBJ2-7,NA,TRBD1,TGTGCCAGCAGCTTAGAACAGGGGGCGCTTTACGAGCAGTACTTC,CASSLEQGALYEQYF
TRBV28,TRBJ1-2,NA,TRBD1,TGTGCCAGCAGACTCGCGGGACAGATTATTAATTTTTATGGCTACACCTTC,CASRLAGQIINFYGYTF
TRBV2,TRBJ2-5,NA,NA,TGTGCCAGCGATGAAGGGGGGGGGCAAGAGACCCAGTACTTC,CASDEGGGQETQYF